This T cell receptor (beta chain) was retrieved from a study of CD8 T cells in Susac syndrome. Random-hexamer reverse transcription was applied to 0.5 to 1 ug RNA. TCRdb recomputed calls from the immunoSEQ multiplex PCR reads with MiXCR, one row per CDR3 protein. This sample has approximately 230,000 distinct CDR3 sequences, with over 85% found just once. Deletions cut 5 bases from V and 8 bases from J, with 16 bases between. The CDR3 has 14 residues. Germline CDR1 is MDHEN and CDR2 is SYDVKM. This clonotype was sampled from a human donor with multiple sclerosis. The chain uses TRBV28 and TRBJ2-4; D might be TRBD1 (7 bases). The sample consisted of CD4+ T cells from PBMCs. CDR3 loop: CASSNPGGQDIQYF. The CDR3 DNA is TGTGCCAGCAGTAACCCAGGGGGGCAAGACATTCAGTACTTC.